The text below deals with one T cell receptor (beta chain). These data originate in a study of blood T cell repertoires in COVID-19. Study background: COVID-19 samples from acute and convalescent phases originated in the United States, Italy and Spain. The analysed material was cDNA or gDNA that came from T cells, B-cell-depleted T cells, or PBMCs.

The germline V and J ends were trimmed by 3 bases and 5 bases, with 10 bases remaining between them. CDR3 length: 13 amino acids. The germline V gene encodes CDR1 SGHTA and CDR2 FQGNSA. In the original workflow: Amplifying reference gene primers gave estimates of nucleated cell counts. Profiling relied on immunoSEQ multiplex PCR, and the TCRdb table lists in-frame clones only, not all of them. Clonal size and the V and J genes are those of that table, whereas D and trimming came from the DNA. The sample yields more than 85,000 clones, 70% to 85% seen once. The specimen sequenced was peripheral blood. V gene TRBV7-2 combines with J gene TRBJ1-2, with D tentatively TRBD1 (6 bases). This TCR was recovered from a man between 65 and 85 years old with acute or convalescent COVID-19. The CDR3 spells CASSLGTGYGYTF. The CDR3 DNA sequence: TGTGCCAGCAGCTTGGGCACAGGGTATGGCTACACCTTC. The full variable domain, with the rest looked up from reference TRBV7-2 and TRBJ1-2, is GAGVSQSPSNKVTEKGKDVELRCDPISGHTALYWYRQSLGQGLEFLIYFQGNSAPDKSGLPSDRFSAERTGGSVSTLTIQRTQQEDSAVYLCASSLGTGYGYTFGSGTRLTVV.